A single sample gave rise to the 21 T cell receptor beta chains below, sequenced in a study of shared clonotypes between healthy human individuals. Method: immunoSEQ multiplex PCR; TCRdb's copy keeps in-frame clones and lacks some. The data hold more than 2,000,000 clones, with 80% to 95% observed a single time. The source material was naive CD4+ T cells from PBMCs. The subset was: CD45RA+ positively selected. These receptors originate from a man between 18 and 29 years old in good health. Some clones in this sample may be carry-over from other donors' samples.

The chain joins TRBV19 to TRBJ1-1; possible D gene TRBD1, 6 bases. Germline CDR1 and CDR2: LNHDA and SQIVND (reference sequence). Trimming left V 2 bases short and J 1 base short, with 11 bases between. The CDR3 extends over 15 amino acids. CDR3 residues: CASSIWVRGNTEAFF. The CDR3, as DNA: TGTGCCAGTAGTATATGGGTCAGGGGGAACACTGAAGCTTTCTTT.

The V gene is TRBV6-4, the J gene TRBJ1-1; 11 bases line up with TRBD1. The CDR3 extends over 14 amino acids. V trimming: 6 bases; J trimming: 4 bases; junction bases outside the gene matches: 4. The V gene's germline CDR1 is MRHNA and CDR2 SNTAGT. The chain's CDR3 is CASRRDRGSTEAFF. The DNA of the CDR3 is TGTGCCAGCAGGAGGGACAGGGGGAGCACTGAAGCTTTCTTT.

The chain links TRBV2 to TRBJ2-5; possibly TRBD2 for D (5 bases). This CDR3 is built from 12 residues. Germline CDR1 and CDR2: SNHLY and FYNNEI. Trimming removed 8 bases at V and 1 base at J, with 8 bases between. CDR3 nucleotides: TGTGCCAGCGACACTAGCCAAGAGACCCAGTACTTC. This codes for CASDTSQETQYF.

The chain joins TRBV5-8 to TRBJ2-5, with 7 bases that match TRBD1. Trimming removed 4 bases from V and 5 bases from J; junction bases left unmatched: 11. The CDR3 covers 15 residues. Germline V gene sequence: CDR1 SGHTS, CDR2 YDEGEE. CDR3 nucleotides: TGTGCCAGCAGCATAGGACAGGCTGTTTGGGAGACCCAGTACTTC. Protein product: CASSIGQAVWETQYF.

This chain joins TRBV28 and TRBJ2-1, with TRBD2 matching over 14 bases. The CDR3 extends over 16 amino acids. Germline V lookup: CDR1 MDHEN, CDR2 SYDVKM. The J segment lost 7 bases and the V segment lost 4 bases, leaving 6 bases of the junction unmatched. This chain's CDR3 is CASSSGTSGSHNEQFF. As DNA, the CDR3 is TGTGCCAGCAGTTCCGGGACTAGCGGGAGTCATAATGAGCAGTTCTTC. Full variable domain (outside the CDR3, taken from reference TRBV28 and TRBJ2-1): DVKVTQSSRYLVKRTGEKVFLECVQDMDHENMFWYRQDPGLGLRLIYFSYDVKMKEKGDIPEGYSVSREKKERFSLILESASTNQTSMYLCASSSGTSGSHNEQFFGPGTRLTVL.

The chain is built from TRBV7-3 and TRBJ2-3; D is unclear. This CDR3 contains 14 residues. In germline, CDR1 is SGHTA, CDR2 FQGTGA. V was clipped by 5 bases and J by 3 bases, with 12 bases between them. DNA for the CDR3: TGTGCCAGCAGCATCCGACCAGAAACAGATACGCAGTATTTT. The encoded protein is CASSIRPETDTQYF.

This chain links TRBV9 with TRBJ2-3, with D perhaps matching TRBD2 (5 bases). The germline CDR1 and CDR2 sequences are SGDLS and YYNGEE. The CDR3 is made up of 14 amino acids. V lost 0 bases to trimming and J lost 2 bases, with 7 bases between them. The DNA of the CDR3 is TGTGCCAGCAGCGTAGCCGGGGACACAGATACGCAGTATTTT. Its protein is CASSVAGDTDTQYF.

The chain recombines TRBV7-2 with TRBJ2-5; D is undetermined. Germline V gives CDR1 SGHTA, CDR2 FQGNSA. V dropped 5 bases and J dropped 5 bases, with 15 bases sitting between them. There are 14 residues in the CDR3. Here the CDR3 DNA reads TGTGCCAGCAGCCCCTCGACCGTGGGGGAGACCCAGTACTTC. Residues: CASSPSTVGETQYF.

The gene calls are TRBV5-1 and TRBJ1-1; D unresolved. Trimming left V 6 bases short and J 0 bases short, with 12 bases between. CDR1 and CDR2 (germline): SGHRS, YFSETQ. The CDR3 runs 14 residues. As DNA, the CDR3 is TGCGCCAGCAAGCTGGGCTCGGTGAACACTGAAGCTTTCTTT. This gives the protein CASKLGSVNTEAFF.

This clone was seen once. In the same sample, other DNA sequences code for this CDR3. The chain carries TRBV28 and TRBJ1-3; TRBD1 is a possible D gene (6 bases). CDR3 length: 15 residues. V gave up 2 bases and J gave up 0 bases, with 8 bases separating them. Germline lookup yields CDR1 MDHEN and CDR2 SYDVKM. Here the CDR3 DNA reads TGTGCCAGCAGTTTACCAGGGGCCTCTGGAAACACCATATATTTT. Residues: CASSLPGASGNTIYF.

V is TRBV11-1 and J is TRBJ2-2, with no clear D. CDR1 SGHAT and CDR2 FQDESV come from the germline V gene (reference sequence). The CDR3 covers 12 residues. V was trimmed by 6 bases and J by 2 bases, leaving 4 bases between them. The DNA of the CDR3 is TGTGCCAGCAGACGTAACACCGGGGAGCTGTTTTTT. Its protein product is CASRRNTGELFF. Using reference TRBV11-1 and TRBJ2-2 for the parts outside the CDR3, the full variable domain is EAEVAQSPRYKITEKSQAVAFWCDPISGHATLYWYRQILGQGPELLVQFQDESVVDDSQLPKDRFSAERLKGVDSTLKIQPAELGDSAMYLCASRRNTGELFFGEGSRLTVL.

This clone was found a few times. The V and J genes are TRBV28 and TRBJ1-2, with TRBD1 matching 7 bases. Germline lookup yields CDR1 MDHEN and CDR2 SYDVKM. The junction had 7 bases not matched to a gene; V was cut back by 6 bases and J by 6 bases. This CDR3 has 13 amino acids. This CDR3 reads CASSPTGRDGYTF. The CDR3 DNA is TGTGCCAGCAGCCCGACAGGGCGTGATGGCTACACCTTC.

The chain uses TRBV4-1 and TRBJ2-5, with D possibly called TRBD1 or TRBD2 (5 bases each). V lost 4 bases to trimming and J lost 5 bases, with 11 bases between them. Germline V gene data show CDR1 as MGHRA and CDR2 as YSYEKL. The CDR3 consists of 13 residues. Here the CDR3 reads CASSRGVGETQYF. In DNA, the CDR3 is TGCGCCAGCAGCCGAGGGGTCGGGGAGACCCAGTACTTC.

The chain combines TRBV5-1 with TRBJ2-7; 10 bases are a match to TRBD2. This CDR3 is built from 15 residues. Germline trimming cut 1 base from V and 6 bases from J; bases unmatched to any gene: 7. Looked up from germline, CDR1 is SGHRS and CDR2 is YFSETQ. CDR3 protein: CASSLTSGILGEQYF. As DNA, the CDR3 is TGCGCCAGCAGCTTGACTAGCGGGATACTCGGCGAGCAGTACTTC.

This rearrangement joins TRBV4-2 to TRBJ1-4; the match to TRBD1 covers 9 bases. The CDR3 contains 15 residues. The trim removed 1 base at V and 4 bases at J, leaving 1 base unmatched. Germline-derived CDR1 and CDR2 are LGHNA and YNFKEQ. The CDR3 reads CASSQGDRVNEKLFF. For the CDR3, the DNA is TGTGCCAGCAGCCAAGGGGACAGGGTTAATGAAAAACTGTTTTTT.

This rearrangement joins TRBV28 to TRBJ1-5; 8 bases agree with TRBD1. J was trimmed by 6 bases and V by 1 base; bases with no gene match: 17. CDR3 length equals 19 residues. From germline, CDR1 is MDHEN and CDR2 SYDVKM. The CDR3 here is CASSLLSGRDRPKGQPQHF. CDR3 nucleotides: TGTGCCAGCAGTTTATTATCGGGGAGGGACAGGCCAAAGGGTCAGCCCCAGCATTTT.

The J gene is TRBJ2-5, the V gene TRBV29-1; D not certain. Trimming pared 4 bases from V and 4 bases from J, leaving 16 bases between. Germline lookup yields CDR1 SQVTM and CDR2 ANQGSEA. This CDR3 has 14 residues. The CDR3 region is CSVGHILYRETQYF. In nucleotides, the CDR3 is TGCAGCGTTGGACACATCCTTTATAGAGAGACCCAGTACTTC.

This rearrangement joins TRBV7-6 to TRBJ2-5, with unresolved D. The CDR3 runs to 15 residues. Looked up from germline, CDR1 is SGHVS and CDR2 is FNYEAQ. Trimming removed 2 bases from V and 1 base from J, with 11 bases in between. The CDR3 reads CASSLSGTPQETQYF. The DNA for the CDR3 is TGTGCCAGCAGCTTAAGTGGAACACCCCAAGAGACCCAGTACTTC.

The chain joins TRBV6-6 to TRBJ1-5, with D possibly being TRBD1 (5 bases). Germline lookup yields CDR1 MNHNY and CDR2 SVGAGI (reference sequence). The ends were cut back, 4 bases at V and 7 bases at J, with 11 bases in the middle. The CDR3 has 13 residues. The CDR3 DNA reads TGTGCCAGCAGTTTCCAAGGGGACCAGCCCCAGCATTTT. This codes for CASSFQGDQPQHF.

This rearrangement joins TRBV18 to TRBJ1-5, with 8 bases matching TRBD1. The germline V gene has CDR1 KGHSH and CDR2 LQKENI. CDR3 length equals 14 residues. The V and J ends lost 3 bases and 4 bases, in that order; junction bases with no gene match: 2. CDR3 residues: CASSPTGENQPQHF. Written as DNA, the CDR3 is TGTGCCAGCTCACCGACAGGGGAGAATCAGCCCCAGCATTTT. Full variable domain (remainder filled in from reference TRBV18 and TRBJ1-5): NAGVMQNPRHLVRRRGQEARLRCSPMKGHSHVYWYRQLPEEGLKFMVYLQKENIIDESGMPKERFSAEFPKEGPSILRIQQVVRGDSAAYFCASSPTGENQPQHFGDGTRLSIL.

The J gene is TRBJ2-5, the V gene TRBV27; D is uncertain. CDR3 length: 13 amino acids. Trimming took 6 bases from V and 5 from J, leaving 13 bases between them. CDR1 is MNHEY, CDR2 SMNVEV, per germline (reference sequence). CDR3 in amino acids: CASSPRVTETQYF. CDR3 bases: TGTGCCAGCAGCCCAAGGGTTACGGAGACCCAGTACTTC.